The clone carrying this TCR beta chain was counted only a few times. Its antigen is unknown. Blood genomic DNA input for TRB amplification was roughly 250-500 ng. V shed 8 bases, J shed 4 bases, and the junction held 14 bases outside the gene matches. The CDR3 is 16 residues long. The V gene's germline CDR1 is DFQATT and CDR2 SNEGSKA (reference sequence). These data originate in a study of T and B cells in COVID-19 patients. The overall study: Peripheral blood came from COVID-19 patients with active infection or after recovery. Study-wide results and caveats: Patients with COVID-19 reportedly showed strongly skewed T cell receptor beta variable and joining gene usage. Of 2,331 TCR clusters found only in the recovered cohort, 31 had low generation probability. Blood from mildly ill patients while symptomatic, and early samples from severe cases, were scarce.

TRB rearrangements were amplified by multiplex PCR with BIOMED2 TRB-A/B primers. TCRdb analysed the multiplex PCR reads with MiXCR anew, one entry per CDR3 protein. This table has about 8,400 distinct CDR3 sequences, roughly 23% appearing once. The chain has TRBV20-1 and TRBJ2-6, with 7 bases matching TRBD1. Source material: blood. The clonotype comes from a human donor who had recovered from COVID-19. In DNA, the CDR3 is TGCAGTACTTTACTCACAGGGGAAGTGGGGGCCAACGTCCTGACTTTC. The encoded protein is CSTLLTGEVGANVLTF.